The 27 T cell receptor beta chains below come from one sample, sequenced in a study of blood T cell repertoires in COVID-19. Measured with immunoSEQ multiplex PCR; TCRdb has only the in-frame clones, and not every one. The sample lists roughly 49,000 clones; under 85% were seen once. Material for sequencing was peripheral blood. The receptors stem from a man aged 40-50 years with acute or convalescent COVID-19.

This chain joins TRBV19 and TRBJ1-5; 10 bases are shared with TRBD1. The CDR3 runs 15 residues. Losses at the gene ends were 2 bases for V and 5 bases for J; bases not matched to a gene: 3. CDR1 is LNHDA and CDR2 is SQIVND in the germline V gene (reference sequence). CDR3 sequence: CASSIRTGGYQPQHF. Written as DNA, the CDR3 is TGTGCCAGTAGTATAAGGACAGGGGGGTATCAGCCCCAGCATTTT.

The chain joins TRBV3-1 (or the pseudogene TRBV3-2) to TRBJ1-2; no reliable D call. V shed 0 bases and J shed 7 bases, with 27 bases lying between them. Germline V gives CDR1 LGHDT, CDR2 YNNKEL (reference sequence). This CDR3 spans 19 amino acids. CDR3 coding DNA: TGTGCCAGCAGCCAAGATCGAGGCAGGACTACAGATTTGAAGAGTGGCTACACCTTC. It encodes CASSQDRGRTTDLKSGYTF.

The chain carries TRBV9 and TRBJ1-3, with TRBD1 matching over 7 bases. The CDR3 sequence is 14 residues long. Germline V gives CDR1 SGDLS, CDR2 YYNGEE. V shed 3 bases and J 7 bases; nucleotides not matched to a gene: 7. The CDR3 sequence: CASSETQGVNTIYF. The CDR3 DNA is TGTGCCAGCAGCGAGACCCAGGGGGTTAACACCATATATTTT.

The V and J genes are TRBV27 and TRBJ2-1, with TRBD2 matching over 12 bases. This CDR3 is 21 amino acids long. Trimming at V came to 2 bases and at J to 0 bases, leaving 14 bases not matched to a gene. Germline loops: CDR1 MNHEY, CDR2 SMNVEV (reference sequence). Here the CDR3 DNA reads TGTGCCAGCAGTTTACGAGGGCCCGGACTAGCGGGAAGGAGCTCCTACAATGAGCAGTTCTTC. Amino acids: CASSLRGPGLAGRSSYNEQFF.

This chain joins TRBV18 and TRBJ1-1; D is unresolved. The V gene lost 6 bases and the J gene lost 7 bases, with 15 bases spanning the gap. Looked up from germline, CDR1 is KGHSH and CDR2 is LQKENI. CDR3 size: 13 residues. The CDR3 here is CASSLLGEGEAFF. The DNA of the CDR3 is TGTGCCAGCTCTCTTTTGGGCGAGGGTGAAGCTTTCTTT.

The CDR3 region is CASSLEGGACFF. The CDR3 DNA sequence: TGTGCCAGCAGCTTAGAGGGCGGGGCCTGCTTCTTT. The chain couples TRBV7-9 to TRBJ1-1, with TRBD1 as a possible D gene (5 bases). The V gene lost 1 base and the J gene lost 14 bases, with 14 bases spanning the gap. In germline, CDR1 is SEHNR, CDR2 FQNEAQ (reference sequence). There are 12 residues in the CDR3. Using reference TRBV7-9 and TRBJ1-1 for the parts outside the CDR3, the full variable domain is DTGVSQNPRHKITKRGQNVTFRCDPISEHNRLYWYRQTLGQGPEFLTYFQNEAQLEKSRLLSDRFSAERPKGSFSTLEIQRTEQGDSAMYLCASSLEGGACFFGQGTRLTVV.

This chain uses TRBV19 with TRBJ2-1; 9 bases align to TRBD2. The CDR3 runs to 15 residues. V lost 5 bases, J lost 0 bases, and 2 bases stayed unmatched. Germline V CDR1 and CDR2: LNHDA, SQIVND (reference sequence). DNA for the CDR3: TGTGCCAGTAGTTTTAGCGGGAGCTCCTACAATGAGCAGTTCTTC. Its protein is CASSFSGSSYNEQFF.

The chain combines TRBV6-5 with TRBJ1-3; D call uncertain. The V end lost 2 bases, the J end lost 2 bases, and 10 bases lay between the germline ends. The CDR3 covers 15 residues. CDR1 MNHEY and CDR2 SVGAGI come from the germline V gene. The CDR3 sequence: CASSYKGETGNTIYF. In nucleotides, the CDR3 is TGTGCCAGCAGTTACAAAGGAGAGACTGGAAACACCATATATTTT.

The chain uses TRBV10-3 and TRBJ1-4, with TRBD1 matching 7 bases. CDR1 and CDR2 from the germline V gene are ENHRY and SYGVKD. Unmatched junction bases numbered 2, after V lost 7 bases and J lost 3 bases. The CDR3 covers 13 residues. CDR3 loop: CAIKQGANEKLFF. The CDR3 DNA reads as TGTGCCATCAAGCAGGGGGCTAATGAAAAACTGTTTTTT.

The chain couples TRBV9 to TRBJ1-2; 7 bases map to TRBD1. V shed 4 bases and J 4 bases; nucleotides not matched to a gene: 4. Germline V CDR1 and CDR2: SGDLS, YYNGEE. CDR3 length equals 13 residues. The DNA of the CDR3 is TGTGCCAGCAGCCCGGACAGGTCCTATGGCTACACCTTC. Its protein product is CASSPDRSYGYTF. The complete variable domain, with remaining parts taken from reference TRBV9 and TRBJ1-2, reads DSGVTQTPKHLITATGQRVTLRCSPRSGDLSVYWYQQSLDQGLQFLIQYYNGEERAKGNILERFSAQQFPDLHSELNLSSLELGDSALYFCASSPDRSYGYTFGSGTRLTVV.

Of note for this clone: In the same sample, other DNA sequences code for this CDR3. The chain combines TRBV3-1 (or the pseudogene TRBV3-2) with TRBJ1-2, with TRBD1 matching 10 bases. V was clipped by 1 base and J by 7 bases; unmatched bases: 0. The CDR3 contains 13 residues. The V gene's germline CDR1 is LGHDT and CDR2 YNNKEL (reference sequence). CDR3 nucleotides: TGTGCCAGCAGCCAAGGGACAGGGGGTGGCTACACCTTC. It codes for CASSQGTGGGYTF.

The V call is TRBV11-3, the J call TRBJ2-7; no clear D gene. This CDR3 region has 13 residues. CDR1 SGHNT and CDR2 YENEEA come from the germline V gene. The germline V and J ends were trimmed by 4 bases and 6 bases, with 13 bases remaining between them. CDR3 sequence: CASSSGSLVEQYF. CDR3 in DNA: TGTGCCAGCAGCTCAGGCAGTTTGGTCGAGCAGTACTTC.

The chain employs TRBV11-2 and TRBJ2-5, with unresolved D. There are 12 residues in the CDR3. The V and J ends lost 0 bases and 5 bases respectively, with 4 bases between them. Germline CDR1 SGHAT, CDR2 FQNNGV. CDR3 loop: CASSLDPETQYF. CDR3 bases: TGTGCCAGCAGCTTAGATCCGGAGACCCAGTACTTC.

The CDR3, as DNA: TGTGCCAGCAGCCAACAGGACTATGGCTACACCTTC. Its translation: CASSQQDYGYTF. The rearrangement uses TRBV5-4 and TRBJ1-2; a weak D match, TRBD1 (5 bases). From germline, CDR1 is SGHNT and CDR2 YYREEE (reference sequence). There are 12 residues in the CDR3. V lost 4 bases and J lost 3, with 7 bases in between.

The chain is built from TRBV2 and TRBJ1-1; no clear D gene. CDR1 is SNHLY, CDR2 FYNNEI, per germline. The V gene lost 3 bases and the J gene lost 2 bases, with 7 bases spanning the gap. The CDR3 length is 13 residues. The CDR3 DNA is TGTGCCAGCAGTGATCAATTCAACACTGAAGCTTTCTTT. It yields the protein CASSDQFNTEAFF.

This chain links TRBV30 with TRBJ1-1, with D uncertain. In germline, CDR1 is GTSNPN, CDR2 SVGIG (reference sequence). This CDR3 spans 10 amino acids. CDR3 amino acids: CACVSTEAFF. CDR3 nucleotides: TGTGCATGCGTGAGCACTGAAGCTTTCTTT.

This chain uses TRBV11-2 with TRBJ2-3, with 12 bases identical to TRBD2. Germline CDR1 and CDR2: SGHAT and FQNNGV. CDR3 length: 17 residues. V lost 5 bases and J lost 7; bases outside the gene matches: 13. CDR3 bases: TGTGCCAGCAGCCCTCGACTAGCGGGGGCCAAGCCTAATACGCAGTATTTT. It specifies CASSPRLAGAKPNTQYF. Looking up the rest from reference TRBV11-2 and TRBJ2-3 gives the full variable domain: EAGVAQSPRYKIIEKRQSVAFWCNPISGHATLYWYQQILGQGPKLLIQFQNNGVVDDSQLPKDRFSAERLKGVDSTLKIQPAKLEDSAVYLCASSPRLAGAKPNTQYFGPGTRLTVL.

The chain joins TRBV4-2 to TRBJ2-1; D is ambiguous. V lost 2 bases to trimming and J lost 5 bases, with 16 bases between them. The CDR3 runs 16 residues. Germline CDR1 and CDR2: LGHNA and YNFKEQ. The chain's CDR3 is CASSQPERQGHNEQFF. The DNA of the CDR3 is TGTGCCAGCAGCCAACCCGAACGACAAGGTCACAATGAGCAGTTCTTC.

The gene calls are TRBV30 and TRBJ2-2; 10 nucleotides line up with TRBD2. The CDR3 sequence is 16 residues long. Germline CDR1 reads GTSNPN; CDR2 reads SVGIG (reference sequence). The V gene end was trimmed by 2 bases and the J gene end by 4 bases; junction bases not matched to a gene: 7. The CDR3 here is CAWSPKRGGGTGELFF. The CDR3 DNA follows: TGTGCCTGGAGTCCCAAGCGGGGGGGAGGCACCGGGGAGCTGTTTTTT.

V is TRBV5-6 and J is TRBJ2-1; D unclear. V lost 4 bases to trimming and J lost 6 bases, with 5 bases between them. This CDR3 is built from 11 residues. The germline CDR1 and CDR2 sequences are SGHDT and YYEEEE. DNA for the CDR3: TGTGCCAGCAGCCTCCGCAATGAGCAGTTCTTC. This codes for CASSLRNEQFF. The variable domain in full, with the rest retrieved from reference TRBV5-6 and TRBJ2-1, is DAGVTQSPTHLIKTRGQQVTLRCSPKSGHDTVSWYQQALGQGPQFIFQYYEEEERQRGNFPDRFSGHQFPNYSSELNVNALLLGDSALYLCASSLRNEQFFGPGTRLTVL.

The J gene is TRBJ1-2, the V gene TRBV2; possibly TRBD1 for D (6 bases). Germline V lookup: CDR1 SNHLY, CDR2 FYNNEI. The CDR3 is 13 amino acids. The CDR3 bases are TGTGCTTCAAACAGGGAAACTAACTATGGCTACACCTTC. Its translation: CASNRETNYGYTF.

The V and J genes are TRBV30 and TRBJ2-4, with D tentatively TRBD2 (5 bases). Trimming stripped 4 bases from V and 8 bases from J, with 12 bases between. This CDR3 is 12 amino acids long. Germline V gene data show CDR1 as GTSNPN and CDR2 as SVGIG (reference sequence). The CDR3 protein is CAWTGISDIQYF. The CDR3 DNA is TGTGCCTGGACCGGGATCTCGGACATTCAGTACTTC.

This rearrangement joins TRBV11-2 to TRBJ2-3; perhaps TRBD2 as D (6 bases). The ends were cut back, 5 bases at V and 0 bases at J, with 12 bases in the middle. The germline V gene encodes CDR1 SGHAT and CDR2 FQNNGV. The CDR3 spans 15 residues. The CDR3 DNA reads TGTGCCAGCAGCCGCGTACTAGCTAGCACAGATACGCAGTATTTT. Its protein is CASSRVLASTDTQYF.

V and J are TRBV2 and TRBJ2-6; 7 nucleotides line up with TRBD2. J lost 5 bases, V lost 8 bases, and 6 bases had no gene match. Germline lookup yields CDR1 SNHLY and CDR2 FYNNEI. CDR3 length equals 14 residues. The CDR3 DNA reads TGTGCCAGCTCAGCGGGGCTCTGGGCCAACGTCCTGACTTTC. This gives the protein CASSAGLWANVLTF.

This clone was picked up one time. V usage is TRBV3-1 (or the pseudogene TRBV3-2) and J usage is TRBJ1-2; D is unclear. From germline, CDR1 is LGHDT and CDR2 YNNKEL (reference sequence). The CDR3 runs to 16 residues. The V gene lost 1 base and the J gene lost 5 bases, with 17 bases spanning the gap. The CDR3 here is CASSQAVGSQPYGYTF. The CDR3 nucleotides are TGTGCCAGCAGCCAAGCCGTGGGGAGTCAGCCGTATGGCTACACCTTC.

The V call is TRBV9, the J call TRBJ2-5; possibly TRBD2 for D (6 bases). Trimming cost V 3 bases and J 7 bases, with 13 bases left between them. The CDR3 runs 13 residues. CDR1 is SGDLS, CDR2 YYNGEE, per germline. The CDR3: CASSASGDGTQYF. CDR3 DNA: TGTGCCAGCAGCGCTTCGGGGGATGGGACCCAGTACTTC.

The chain uses TRBV10-3 and TRBJ2-2; 8 positions agree with TRBD1. The V gene's germline CDR1 is ENHRY and CDR2 SYGVKD. The CDR3 covers 14 residues. The junction had 7 bases not matched to a gene; V was cut back by 8 bases and J by 5 bases. The CDR3: CAIRGTGGTGELFF. The CDR3 nucleotides read TGTGCCATCCGCGGGACAGGTGGTACCGGGGAGCTGTTTTTT.